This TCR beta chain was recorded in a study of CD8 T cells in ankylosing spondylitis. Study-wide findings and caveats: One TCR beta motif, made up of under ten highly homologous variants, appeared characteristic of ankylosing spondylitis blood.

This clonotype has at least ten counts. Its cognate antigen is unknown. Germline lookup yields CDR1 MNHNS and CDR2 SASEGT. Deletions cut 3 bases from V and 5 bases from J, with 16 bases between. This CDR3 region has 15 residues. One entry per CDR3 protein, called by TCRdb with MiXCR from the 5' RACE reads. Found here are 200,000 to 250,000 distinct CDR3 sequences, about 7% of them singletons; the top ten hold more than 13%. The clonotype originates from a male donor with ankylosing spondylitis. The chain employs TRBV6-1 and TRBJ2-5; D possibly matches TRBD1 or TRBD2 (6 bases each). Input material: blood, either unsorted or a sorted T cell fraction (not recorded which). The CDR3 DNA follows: TGTGCCAGCAGTGACAGAGGGGGGCCAATGGAGACCCAGTACTTC. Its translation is CASSDRGGPMETQYF.